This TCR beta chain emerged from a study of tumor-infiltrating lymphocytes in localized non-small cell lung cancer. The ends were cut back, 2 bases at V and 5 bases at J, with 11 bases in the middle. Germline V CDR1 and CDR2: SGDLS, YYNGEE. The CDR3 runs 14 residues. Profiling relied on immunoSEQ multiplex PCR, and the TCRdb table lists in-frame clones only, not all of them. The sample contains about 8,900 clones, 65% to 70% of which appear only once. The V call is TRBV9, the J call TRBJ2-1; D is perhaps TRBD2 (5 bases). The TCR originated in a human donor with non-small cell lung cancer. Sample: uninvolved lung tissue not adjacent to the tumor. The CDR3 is CASSVQAGNNEQFF. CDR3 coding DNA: TGTGCCAGCAGCGTCCAGGCCGGGAACAATGAGCAGTTCTTC. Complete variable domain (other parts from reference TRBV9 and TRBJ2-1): DSGVTQTPKHLITATGQRVTLRCSPRSGDLSVYWYQQSLDQGLQFLIQYYNGEERAKGNILERFSAQQFPDLHSELNLSSLELGDSALYFCASSVQAGNNEQFFGPGTRLTVL.